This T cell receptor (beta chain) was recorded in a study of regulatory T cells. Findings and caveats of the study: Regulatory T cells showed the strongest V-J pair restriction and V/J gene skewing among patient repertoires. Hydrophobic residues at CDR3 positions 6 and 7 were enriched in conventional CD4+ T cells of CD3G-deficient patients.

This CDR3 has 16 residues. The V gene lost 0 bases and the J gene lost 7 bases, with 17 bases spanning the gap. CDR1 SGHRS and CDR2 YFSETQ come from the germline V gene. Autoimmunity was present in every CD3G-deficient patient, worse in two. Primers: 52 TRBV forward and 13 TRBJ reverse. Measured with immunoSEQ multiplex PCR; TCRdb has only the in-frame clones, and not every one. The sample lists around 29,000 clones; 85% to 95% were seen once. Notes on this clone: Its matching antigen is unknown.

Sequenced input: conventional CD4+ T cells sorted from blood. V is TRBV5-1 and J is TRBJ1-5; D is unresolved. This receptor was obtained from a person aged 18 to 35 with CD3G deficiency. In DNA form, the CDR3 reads TGCGCCAGCAGCTTGGGGGAGGGTGGGAGTGAACAGCCCCAGCATTTT. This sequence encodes CASSLGEGGSEQPQHF.